This T cell receptor beta chain emerged from a study of radiotherapy plus CTLA-4 blockade in lung cancer (dated by TCRdb to 2016 to 2019). Regarding the study in general: Among the enrolled patients, about 19% had an objective response, and 31% reached disease control. Study-level results and caveats: Early dynamic changes in blood T cell clones, together with increased serum interferon-beta after radiation, were reported as the strongest predictors of response. TCR clones derived from tumors expanded in peripheral blood after treatment with radiotherapy and ipilimumab.

Trimming takes 6 bases from V and 2 bases from J, and the germline ends sit 10 bases apart. The germline V gene (reference sequence) gives CDR1 as LNHDA and CDR2 as SQIVND. The CDR3 sequence holds 14 residues, the cysteine and phenylalanine included. The sequence is cut down to CDR3 DNA, 42 bases in frame from base 1. The study evaluated CTLA-4 blockade (ipilimumab) given together with focal radiation therapy in patients who had chemo-refractory metastatic non-small-cell lung cancer. The library was built by means of the immunoSEQ multiplex PCR assay. Imported from immuneACCESS, the table was reduced by TCRdb to in-frame sequences with V and J called. These copies leave out some clones; in studies compared against another copy, an unresolved V gene accounts for under half, and the cause of the remainder is not known. Recorded for this sample are 120,000 or so clones; around 90% of them occurred a single time. The top ten clones comprise 6.9% of the sample.

This clone was observed once. Its antigen specificity is not known. It has no much larger one-base neighbor in the sample; base qualities were not kept. This receptor was taken from a human donor with non-small cell lung cancer that progressed on radiotherapy plus ipilimumab. Source: peripheral blood, taken from a patient treated with radiotherapy plus ipilimumab. The V and J genes are TRBV19 and TRBJ2-2; a weak D assignment points to TRBD2 (5 bases agree). CDR3 loop: CASRRASNTGELFF. The sequence in DNA is TGTGCCAGTAGGAGGGCTAGCAACACCGGGGAGCTGTTTTTT.